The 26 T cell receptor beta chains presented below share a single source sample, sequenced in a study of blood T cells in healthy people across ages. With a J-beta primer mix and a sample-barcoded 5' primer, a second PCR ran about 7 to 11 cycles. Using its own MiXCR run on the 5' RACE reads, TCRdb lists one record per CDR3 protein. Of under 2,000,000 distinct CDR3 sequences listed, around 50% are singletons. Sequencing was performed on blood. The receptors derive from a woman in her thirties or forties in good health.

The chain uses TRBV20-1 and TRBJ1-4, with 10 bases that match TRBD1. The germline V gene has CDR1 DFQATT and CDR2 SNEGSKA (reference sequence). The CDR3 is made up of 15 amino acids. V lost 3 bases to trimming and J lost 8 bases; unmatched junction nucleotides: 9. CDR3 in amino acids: CSARAGETGGEKLFF. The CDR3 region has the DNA TGCAGTGCTAGGGCCGGGGAGACAGGGGGCGAAAAACTGTTTTTT.

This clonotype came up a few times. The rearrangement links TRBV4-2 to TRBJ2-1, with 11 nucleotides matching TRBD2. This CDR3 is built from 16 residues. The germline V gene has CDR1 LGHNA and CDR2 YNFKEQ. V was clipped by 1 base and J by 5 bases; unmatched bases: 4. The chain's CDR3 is CASSQVVSGGDNEQFF. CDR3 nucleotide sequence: TGTGCCAGCAGCCAAGTCGTTAGCGGGGGGGACAATGAGCAGTTCTTC.

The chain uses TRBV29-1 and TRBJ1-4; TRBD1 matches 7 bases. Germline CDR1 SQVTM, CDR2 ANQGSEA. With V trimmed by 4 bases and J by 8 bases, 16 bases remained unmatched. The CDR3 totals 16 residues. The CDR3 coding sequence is TGCAGCGTTGGTGTGTTGGGGACAGCGGGAGGGGAAAAACTGTTTTTT. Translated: CSVGVLGTAGGEKLFF.

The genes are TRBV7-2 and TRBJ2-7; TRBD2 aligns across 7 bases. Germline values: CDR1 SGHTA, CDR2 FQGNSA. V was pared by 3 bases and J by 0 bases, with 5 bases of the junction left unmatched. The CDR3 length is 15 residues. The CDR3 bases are TGTGCCAGCAGCTTCGCTAGCGGCGCCTCCTACGAGCAGTACTTC. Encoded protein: CASSFASGASYEQYF.

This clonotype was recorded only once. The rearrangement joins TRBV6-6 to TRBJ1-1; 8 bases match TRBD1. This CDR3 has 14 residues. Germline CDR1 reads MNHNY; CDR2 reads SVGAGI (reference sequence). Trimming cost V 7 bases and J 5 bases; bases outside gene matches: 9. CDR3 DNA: TGTGCCAGCACCGACAGGGGACGGCGGACTGAAGCTTTCTTT. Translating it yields CASTDRGRRTEAFF.

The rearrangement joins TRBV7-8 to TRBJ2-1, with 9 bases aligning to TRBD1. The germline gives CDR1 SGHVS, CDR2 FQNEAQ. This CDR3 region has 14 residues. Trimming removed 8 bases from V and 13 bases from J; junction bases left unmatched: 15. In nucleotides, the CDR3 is TGTGCCAGCGCGTTCGTGGGGGACAGGGTTCACCAGTTCTTC. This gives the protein CASAFVGDRVHQFF.

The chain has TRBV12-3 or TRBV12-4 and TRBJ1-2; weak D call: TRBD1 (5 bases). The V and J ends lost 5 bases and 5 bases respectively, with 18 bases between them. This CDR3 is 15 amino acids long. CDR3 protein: CASSPESTGLYGYTF. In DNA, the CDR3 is TGTGCCAGCAGTCCCGAATCTACAGGACTTTATGGCTACACCTTC.

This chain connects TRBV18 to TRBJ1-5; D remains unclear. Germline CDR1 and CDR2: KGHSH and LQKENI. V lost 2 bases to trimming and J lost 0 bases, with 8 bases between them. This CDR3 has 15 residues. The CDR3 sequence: CASSPSRPSNQPQHF. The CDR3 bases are TGTGCCAGCTCACCATCCAGACCTAGCAATCAGCCCCAGCATTTT.

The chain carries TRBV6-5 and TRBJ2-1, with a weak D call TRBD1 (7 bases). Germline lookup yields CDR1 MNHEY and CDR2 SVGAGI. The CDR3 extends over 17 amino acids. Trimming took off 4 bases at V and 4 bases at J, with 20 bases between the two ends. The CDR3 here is CASSFRSAGQSYNEQFF. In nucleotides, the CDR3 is TGTGCCAGCAGTTTTCGGTCGGCGGGACAGTCATACAATGAGCAGTTCTTC.

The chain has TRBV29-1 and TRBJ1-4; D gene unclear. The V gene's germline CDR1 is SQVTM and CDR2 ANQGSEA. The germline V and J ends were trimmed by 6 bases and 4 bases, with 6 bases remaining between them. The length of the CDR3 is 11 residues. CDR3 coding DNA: TGCAGCGTCCGATTTAATGAAAAACTGTTTTTT. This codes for CSVRFNEKLFF.

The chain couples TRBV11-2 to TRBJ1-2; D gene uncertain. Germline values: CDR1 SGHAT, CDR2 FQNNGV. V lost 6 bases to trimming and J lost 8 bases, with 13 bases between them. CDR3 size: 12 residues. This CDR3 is CASSLRVSGYTF. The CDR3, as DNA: TGTGCCAGCAGTCTACGGGTGTCCGGCTACACCTTC.

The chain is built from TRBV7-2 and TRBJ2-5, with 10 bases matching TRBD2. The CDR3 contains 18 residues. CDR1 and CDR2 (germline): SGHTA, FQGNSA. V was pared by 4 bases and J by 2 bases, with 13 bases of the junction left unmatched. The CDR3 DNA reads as TGTGCCAGCAGCTATGGGGGGTTAGCGGGGGGTCTACAAGAGACCCAGTACTTC. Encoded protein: CASSYGGLAGGLQETQYF.

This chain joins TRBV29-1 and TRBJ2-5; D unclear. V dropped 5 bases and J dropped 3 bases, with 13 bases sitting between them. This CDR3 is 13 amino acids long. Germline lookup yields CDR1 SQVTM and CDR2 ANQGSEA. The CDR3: CSVSRGTEETQYF. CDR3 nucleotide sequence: TGCAGCGTTAGCAGAGGAACAGAAGAGACCCAGTACTTC.

In nucleotides, the CDR3 is TGTGCCAGCAGTTTAACTTCTAGTCAGGGGGCGGCAGATACGCAGTATTTT. It specifies CASSLTSSQGAADTQYF. The chain employs TRBV28 and TRBJ2-3; 8 bases match TRBD1. The CDR3 length is 17 residues. V was clipped by 2 bases and J by 4 bases; unmatched bases: 11. CDR1 and CDR2 from the germline V gene are MDHEN and SYDVKM.

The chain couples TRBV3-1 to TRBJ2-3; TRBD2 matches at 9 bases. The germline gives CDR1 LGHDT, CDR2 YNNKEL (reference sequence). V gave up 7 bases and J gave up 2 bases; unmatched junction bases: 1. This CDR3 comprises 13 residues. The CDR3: CASTSGATDTQYF. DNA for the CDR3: TGTGCCAGCACTAGCGGGGCCACAGATACGCAGTATTTT.

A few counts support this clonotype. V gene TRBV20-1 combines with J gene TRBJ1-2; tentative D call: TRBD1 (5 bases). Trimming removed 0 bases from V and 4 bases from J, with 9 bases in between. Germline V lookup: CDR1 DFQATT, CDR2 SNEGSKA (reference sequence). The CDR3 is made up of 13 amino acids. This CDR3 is CSARDPGGYGYTF. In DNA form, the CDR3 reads TGCAGTGCTAGAGATCCCGGGGGCTATGGCTACACCTTC.

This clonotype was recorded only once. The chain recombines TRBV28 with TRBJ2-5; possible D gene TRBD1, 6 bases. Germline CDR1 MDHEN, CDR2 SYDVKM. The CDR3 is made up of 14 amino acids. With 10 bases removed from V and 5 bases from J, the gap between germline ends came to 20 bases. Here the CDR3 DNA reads TGTGCCACCCCACCTCGAGGGGGTCCGGAGACCCAGTACTTC. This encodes CATPPRGGPETQYF.

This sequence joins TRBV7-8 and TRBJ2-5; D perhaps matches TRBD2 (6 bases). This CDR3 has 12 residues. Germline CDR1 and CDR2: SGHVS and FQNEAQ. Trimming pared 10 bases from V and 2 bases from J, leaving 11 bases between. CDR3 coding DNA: TGTGCCACCAGGAGGGATCAAGAGACCCAGTACTTC. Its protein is CATRRDQETQYF.

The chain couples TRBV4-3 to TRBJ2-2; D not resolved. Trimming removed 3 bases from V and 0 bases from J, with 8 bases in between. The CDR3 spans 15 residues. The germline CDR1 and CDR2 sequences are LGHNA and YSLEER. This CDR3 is CASSHRAANTGELFF. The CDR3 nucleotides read TGCGCCAGCAGCCATAGGGCTGCGAACACCGGGGAGCTGTTTTTT.

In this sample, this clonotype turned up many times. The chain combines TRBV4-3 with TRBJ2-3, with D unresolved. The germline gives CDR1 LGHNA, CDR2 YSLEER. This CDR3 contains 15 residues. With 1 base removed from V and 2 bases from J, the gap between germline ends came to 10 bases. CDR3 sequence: CASSQGASYTDTQYF. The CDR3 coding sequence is TGCGCCAGCAGCCAAGGGGCCAGTTACACAGATACGCAGTATTTT.

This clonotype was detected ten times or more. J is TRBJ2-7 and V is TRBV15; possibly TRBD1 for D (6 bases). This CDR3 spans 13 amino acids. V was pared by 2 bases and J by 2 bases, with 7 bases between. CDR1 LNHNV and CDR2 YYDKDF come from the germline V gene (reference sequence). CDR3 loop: CATSRKGAYEQYF. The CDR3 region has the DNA TGTGCCACCAGCAGAAAGGGGGCCTACGAGCAGTACTTC.

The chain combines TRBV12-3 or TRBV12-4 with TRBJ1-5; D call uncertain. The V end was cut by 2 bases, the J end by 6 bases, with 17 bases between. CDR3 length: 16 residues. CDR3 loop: CASSLLGPLRGQPQHF. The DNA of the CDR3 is TGTGCCAGCAGTTTATTGGGCCCTCTTCGGGGTCAGCCCCAGCATTTT.

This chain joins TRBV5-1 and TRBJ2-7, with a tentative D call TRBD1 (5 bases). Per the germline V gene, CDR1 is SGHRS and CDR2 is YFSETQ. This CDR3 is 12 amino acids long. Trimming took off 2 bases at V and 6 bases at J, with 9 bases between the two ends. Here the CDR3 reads CASSFRDGEQYF. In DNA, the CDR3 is TGCGCCAGCAGCTTCAGGGATGGCGAGCAGTACTTC. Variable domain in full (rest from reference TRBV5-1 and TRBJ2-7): KAGVTQTPRYLIKTRGQQVTLSCSPISGHRSVSWYQQTPGQGLQFLFEYFSETQRNKGNFPGRFSGRQFSNSRSEMNVSTLELGDSALYLCASSFRDGEQYFGPGTRLTVT.

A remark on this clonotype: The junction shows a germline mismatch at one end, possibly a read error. The CDR3 region is CARSLAGGAVGEQFF. In nucleotides, the CDR3 is TGTGCCCGCAGCTTAGCAGGGGGCGCAGTTGGTGAGCAGTTCTTC. J is TRBJ2-1 and V is TRBV5-5, with 8 bases aligning to TRBD1. Germline V gene data show CDR1 as SGHKS and CDR2 as YYEKEE (reference sequence). The CDR3 is 15 amino acids.

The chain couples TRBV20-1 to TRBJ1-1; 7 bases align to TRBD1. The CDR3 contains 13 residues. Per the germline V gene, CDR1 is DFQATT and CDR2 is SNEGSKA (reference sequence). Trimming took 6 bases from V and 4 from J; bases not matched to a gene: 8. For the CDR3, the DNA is TGCAGTGCCTCGGGACAGTTCGGCACTGAAGCTTTCTTT. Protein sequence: CSASGQFGTEAFF.

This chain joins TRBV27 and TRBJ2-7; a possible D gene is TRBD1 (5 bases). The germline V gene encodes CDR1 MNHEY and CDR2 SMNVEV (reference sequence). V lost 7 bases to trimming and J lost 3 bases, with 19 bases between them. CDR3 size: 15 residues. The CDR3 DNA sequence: TGTGCCAGCAAGGGTATTCCAGGGCTGAACTACGAGCAGTACTTC. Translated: CASKGIPGLNYEQYF.